The clone carrying this TCR beta chain was observed a handful of times. Its specificity is unknown. The data were taken from a study of blood T cells in healthy people across ages. Notes on the study in general: Conclusively comparing naive with antigen-experienced cells was impossible with unsorted PBMCs.

A second about 6 to 12 cycle PCR used barcoded and J-beta primers. TCRdb fed the 5' RACE reads into MiXCR, producing one record per CDR3 protein. The sample shows 1.8 million or so distinct CDR3 sequences, approximately 40% of them seen only once. Germline-derived CDR1 and CDR2 are SEHNR and FQNEAQ (reference sequence). Trimming stripped 5 bases from V and 0 bases from J, with 17 bases between. This CDR3 has 16 amino acids. This receptor was identified in a human donor in good health. The chain couples TRBV7-9 to TRBJ2-7; TRBD1 or TRBD2 may be the D gene (5 bases each). The sample consisted of blood. Here the CDR3 reads CASSPLLGTSSYEQYF. The CDR3 DNA reads TGTGCCAGCAGCCCACTCCTCGGGACGAGCTCCTACGAGCAGTACTTC.